Listed here are 9 T cell receptor beta chains from one sample, sequenced in a study of blood T cell repertoires in COVID-19. Method: immunoSEQ multiplex PCR; TCRdb's copy keeps in-frame clones and lacks some. The sample has just over 150,000 clones; just under 85% are singletons. Sequencing was carried out using peripheral blood. All receptors derive from a woman of 80 years or more with acute or convalescent COVID-19.

This clone appeared a single time. The J gene is TRBJ1-6, the V gene TRBV19; possible D gene TRBD1, 5 bases. Trimming took off 7 bases at V and 5 bases at J, with 12 bases between the two ends. Germline CDR1 and CDR2: LNHDA and SQIVND (reference sequence). CDR3 length: 14 amino acids. The CDR3: CASNSGRDNSPLHF. The CDR3 coding sequence is TGTGCCAGTAATTCAGGGCGTGATAATTCACCCCTCCACTTT.

J is TRBJ1-2 and V is TRBV29-1, with 8 bases matching TRBD1. After removal of 5 bases from V and 1 base from J, the junction contained 3 bases not matched to a gene. The CDR3 has 13 residues. Germline assignment: CDR1 SQVTM and CDR2 ANQGSEA. The CDR3 sequence is CSVRTGYNYGYTF. The CDR3 region has the DNA TGCAGCGTTCGGACAGGGTATAACTATGGCTACACCTTC. The complete variable domain, with remaining parts taken from reference TRBV29-1 and TRBJ1-2, reads SAVISQKPSRDICQRGTSLTIQCQVDSQVTMMFWYRQQPGQSLTLIATANQGSEATYESGFVIDKFPISRPNLTFSTLTVSNMSPEDSSIYLCSVRTGYNYGYTFGSGTRLTVV.

This chain joins TRBV12-5 and TRBJ2-1; the D gene is possibly TRBD1 (6 bases). V was cut by 0 bases and J by 0 bases, with 12 bases left in between. In germline, CDR1 is LGHNT, CDR2 FRNRAP. The CDR3 runs 17 residues. The CDR3 spells CASGLVQGSSSYNEQFF. CDR3 nucleotide sequence: TGTGCTAGTGGTTTGGTACAGGGCAGCAGCTCCTACAATGAGCAGTTCTTC.

The chain uses TRBV5-5 and TRBJ1-1, with TRBD1 as a possible D gene (5 bases). The CDR3 length is 14 residues. Looked up from germline, CDR1 is SGHKS and CDR2 is YYEKEE (reference sequence). Trimming took off 1 base at V and 6 bases at J, with 13 bases between the two ends. CDR3 sequence: CASSLTKGWPEAFF. In DNA, the CDR3 is TGTGCCAGCAGCTTGACCAAGGGGTGGCCTGAAGCTTTCTTT.

V gene TRBV6-2 or TRBV6-3 combines with J gene TRBJ1-2; 8 nucleotides line up with TRBD1. The V gene end was trimmed by 4 bases and the J gene end by 0 bases; junction bases not matched to a gene: 13. This CDR3 spans 18 amino acids. Germline V gene sequence: CDR1 MNHEY, CDR2 SVGEGT. As DNA, the CDR3 is TGTGCCAGCAGTTCCTACGGAGCGACAGGGGTAGCTAACTATGGCTACACCTTC. Translating gives CASSSYGATGVANYGYTF.

The rearrangement joins TRBV11-2 to TRBJ1-5; D possibly corresponds to TRBD1 (5 bases). V was pared by 1 base and J by 2 bases, with 15 bases between. Germline V gene sequence: CDR1 SGHAT, CDR2 FQNNGV. This CDR3 is 17 amino acids long. CDR3 loop: CASSLVTPGLGNQPQHF. DNA for the CDR3: TGTGCCAGCAGCTTAGTTACGCCAGGGCTGGGCAATCAGCCCCAGCATTTT. Using reference TRBV11-2 and TRBJ1-5 for the parts outside the CDR3, the full variable domain is EAGVAQSPRYKIIEKRQSVAFWCNPISGHATLYWYQQILGQGPKLLIQFQNNGVVDDSQLPKDRFSAERLKGVDSTLKIQPAKLEDSAVYLCASSLVTPGLGNQPQHFGDGTRLSIL.

This chain links TRBV24-1 with TRBJ2-2; D remains unclear. The length of the CDR3 is 15 residues. Trimming took 7 bases from V and 3 from J, leaving 14 bases between them. The germline V gene encodes CDR1 KGHDR and CDR2 SFDVKD. The DNA for the CDR3 is TGTGCCACCAGCTCGAGGCCTCAACACACCGGGGAGCTGTTTTTT. Protein sequence: CATSSRPQHTGELFF.

This clone was found a few times. The chain couples TRBV29-1 to TRBJ1-1, with D unclear. Per germline, CDR1 SQVTM and CDR2 ANQGSEA. CDR3 length: 10 amino acids. Trimming removed 3 bases at V and 10 bases at J, with 9 bases between. The CDR3 nucleotides read TGCAGCGTTGACGCGGGTAGAGCTTTCTTT. This gives the protein CSVDAGRAFF.

The V and J genes are TRBV7-9 and TRBJ1-1; the match to TRBD1 covers 10 bases. J gave up 3 bases and V 5 bases, and 9 bases lay outside the gene matches. This CDR3 contains 16 residues. Germline values: CDR1 SEHNR, CDR2 FQNEAQ (reference sequence). CDR3 amino acids: CASSPGQGFPDTEAFF. The CDR3 DNA reads TGTGCCAGCAGCCCGGGACAGGGGTTTCCTGACACTGAAGCTTTCTTT.